These T cell receptor beta chains were read from a single sample in a study of CD8 T cells in Susac syndrome. TCRdb processed the immunoSEQ multiplex PCR reads anew with MiXCR; each CDR3 protein has one entry. The table has 130,000 or so distinct CDR3 sequences, approximately 95% seen once. The sample comprised CD4+ T cells from PBMCs. Source of these receptors: a human donor with multiple sclerosis. Each CDR3 is given without its conserved first and last residue. Fields, in order: CDR3 protein, J gene, V gene.

ASSYSRVVSYEQY | TRBJ2-7 | TRBV6-5
ASSLGRSYEQY | TRBJ2-7 | TRBV6-1
ASSYAPRDRGHDTQY | TRBJ2-3 | TRBV5-1
ASSPSGTYQETQY | TRBJ2-5 | TRBV9
ASSVERGGSPPNTEAF | TRBJ1-1 | TRBV9
SATGTTYEQY | TRBJ2-7 | TRBV20-1
ATSDFGQGEEKLF | TRBJ1-4 | TRBV24-1
ASSSTNTNYGYT | TRBJ1-2 | TRBV5-4
ATSRPGTNYNEQF | TRBJ2-1 | TRBV15
AWRGRMNTEAF | TRBJ1-1 | TRBV30
SARLSGRTDTQY | TRBJ2-3 | TRBV20-1
AWSVLSVNTEAF | TRBJ1-1 | TRBV30
SATRQAMNTEAF | TRBJ1-1 | TRBV20-1
ASSDPGQGVYNEQF | TRBJ2-1 | TRBV5-8
ASSVASGYNSPLH | TRBJ1-6 | TRBV9
ASRTGFPGTGGYEQY | TRBJ2-7 | TRBV28
SAILATSYEQY | TRBJ2-7 | TRBV20-1
ASRLAGAGTQY | TRBJ2-3 | TRBV27
SVVGQSRNTGELF | TRBJ2-2 | TRBV29-1
ASSLGGGRGSGYT | TRBJ1-2 | TRBV5-4
ASSLSRTGPWEQY | TRBJ2-7 | TRBV27
SARDYSGRVNEQF | TRBJ2-1 | TRBV20-1
SASLLSGGYGYT | TRBJ1-2 | TRBV20-1
SARLSGGQETQY | TRBJ2-5 | TRBV20-1
ASGDWDTEAF | TRBJ1-1 | TRBV27
ASRDLGGASYGYT | TRBJ1-2 | TRBV28
ASRPDFGETQY | TRBJ2-5 | TRBV27
ASSLDPTTGELF | TRBJ2-2 | TRBV7-2
ATSGPGGRDTEAF | TRBJ1-1 | TRBV24-1